Presented here are 32 T cell receptor beta chains from one specimen sequenced in a study of cytomegalovirus exposure and HLA in healthy donors. The PCR made use of 60 Vbeta and 13 Jbeta primers. Only in-frame clones appear in the TCRdb table, and some are missing; sequencing was by immunoSEQ multiplex PCR. The data show about 120,000 clones, 81% seen once. The sample comprised PBMCs. These receptors came from a woman aged 30 to 39 in good health and CMV-seronegative.

The J gene is TRBJ2-1, the V gene TRBV5-1; D is perhaps TRBD2 (5 bases). CDR3 size: 14 residues. V lost 4 bases and J 5 bases, leaving 13 bases between the germline ends. In germline, CDR1 is SGHRS, CDR2 YFSETQ. In DNA form, the CDR3 reads TGCGCCAGCAGCCTGGACCCTAGCAACAATGAGCAGTTCTTC. Protein sequence: CASSLDPSNNEQFF.

The chain uses TRBV13 and TRBJ2-3, with unresolved D. Trimming pared 0 bases from V and 5 bases from J, leaving 6 bases between. Germline CDR1 reads PRHDT; CDR2 reads FYEKMQ (reference sequence). The CDR3 is 13 residues long. CDR3: CASSLGEKDTQYF. The CDR3 DNA reads TGTGCCAGCAGCTTAGGAGAGAAAGATACGCAGTATTTT.

CDR3 coding DNA: TGCGCCAGCACCTTCGGGAACTCCTACGAGCAGTACTTC. Translating gives CASTFGNSYEQYF. The V gene is TRBV5-1, the J gene TRBJ2-7; D may be TRBD2 (5 bases). V gave up 6 bases and J gave up 0 bases, with 10 bases separating them. The CDR3 is made up of 13 amino acids. Germline values: CDR1 SGHRS, CDR2 YFSETQ.

The sample holds one count of this clone. The chain links TRBV7-9 to TRBJ2-7; 8 nucleotides align to TRBD2. Germline V CDR1 and CDR2: SEHNR, FQNEAQ (reference sequence). The CDR3 runs 15 residues. Trimming at V came to 5 bases and at J to 2 bases, leaving 8 bases not matched to a gene. The CDR3 reads CASSPPAGGAYEQYF. The CDR3 DNA follows: TGTGCCAGCAGCCCTCCTGCGGGGGGAGCCTACGAGCAGTACTTC.

The chain joins TRBV19 to TRBJ2-5, with D unclear. V was cut by 2 bases and J by 4 bases, with 11 bases left in between. CDR1 and CDR2 (germline): LNHDA, SQIVND (reference sequence). The CDR3 totals 14 residues. The CDR3 nucleotides read TGTGCCAGTAGTATAAAGGCAGGCCGAGAGACCCAGTACTTC. Amino acids: CASSIKAGRETQYF.

V is TRBV4-2 and J is TRBJ2-7; TRBD2 matches 9 bases. V lost 4 bases and J lost 2; bases outside the gene matches: 6. This CDR3 comprises 15 residues. The V gene's germline CDR1 is LGHNA and CDR2 YNFKEQ. CDR3 in amino acids: CASSLEVAGAYEQYF. The CDR3 nucleotides are TGTGCCAGCAGCCTAGAAGTAGCGGGAGCCTACGAGCAGTACTTC.

The chain joins TRBV5-8 to TRBJ1-5; 8 nucleotides match TRBD1. Germline loops: CDR1 SGHTS, CDR2 YDEGEE. This CDR3 has 14 residues. With 2 bases clipped from V and 15 bases from J, the junction kept 13 bases outside the gene matches. The CDR3 DNA follows: TGTGCCAGCAGCTTACGGACAGGGCAATCAGCCCCGCATTTT. Translated, it gives CASSLRTGQSAPHF.

This clone has only a few counts. The rearrangement uses TRBV19 and TRBJ2-5; D uncertain. V lost 3 bases and J lost 0, with 11 bases in between. Germline-derived CDR1 and CDR2 are LNHDA and SQIVND (reference sequence). CDR3 size: 15 residues. The CDR3 protein is CASSITQKYQETQYF. For the CDR3, the DNA is TGTGCCAGTAGTATCACACAGAAATACCAAGAGACCCAGTACTTC.

The chain carries TRBV7-3 and TRBJ1-2; 7 bases are a match to TRBD1. J was trimmed by 3 bases and V by 5 bases; bases with no gene match: 9. The CDR3 is 15 residues long. The germline gives CDR1 SGHTA, CDR2 FQGTGA. CDR3 DNA: TGTGCCAGCAGCCCCCAAGGGGGCGCCCACTATGGCTACACCTTC. Protein product: CASSPQGGAHYGYTF.

This chain uses TRBV28 with TRBJ2-7; 10 nucleotides align to TRBD2. From germline, CDR1 is MDHEN and CDR2 SYDVKM. This CDR3 has 16 amino acids. Trimming removed 10 bases from V and 4 bases from J; junction bases left unmatched: 16. As DNA, the CDR3 is TGTGCCACCGACTCGCGGCCTAGCGGGAGTGGATACGAGCAGTACTTC. Translating gives CATDSRPSGSGYEQYF.

This sequence joins TRBV12-5 and TRBJ1-1, with D perhaps matching TRBD1 (6 bases). The CDR3 is 17 amino acids. The germline V and J ends were trimmed by 2 bases and 4 bases, with 20 bases remaining between them. Looked up from germline, CDR1 is LGHNT and CDR2 is FRNRAP. In DNA form, the CDR3 reads TGTGCTAGTGGTTTGACCCACTCTACAGGGTCTGGCACTGAAGCTTTCTTT. Its protein is CASGLTHSTGSGTEAFF.

V is TRBV19 and J is TRBJ2-3, with 14 bases identical to TRBD2. The V segment lost 5 bases and the J segment 12 bases; nucleotides outside the gene matches: 7. This CDR3 contains 14 residues. Germline CDR1 is LNHDA and CDR2 is SQIVND (reference sequence). CDR3 residues: CASSLGLAGEVQYF. The DNA for the CDR3 is TGTGCCAGTAGTTTGGGACTAGCGGGAGAGGTTCAGTATTTT. Using reference TRBV19 and TRBJ2-3 for the parts outside the CDR3, the full variable domain is DGGITQSPKYLFRKEGQNVTLSCEQNLNHDAMYWYRQDPGQGLRLIYYSQIVNDFQKGDIAEGYSVSREKKESFPLTVTSAQKNPTAFYLCASSLGLAGEVQYFGPGTRLTVL.

The chain uses TRBV5-4 and TRBJ2-7; D possibly corresponds to TRBD2 (6 bases). Germline assignment: CDR1 SGHNT and CDR2 YYREEE (reference sequence). CDR3 length: 14 residues. V gave up 7 bases and J gave up 1 base, with 15 bases separating them. In DNA, the CDR3 is TGTGCCAGCGGAGACGTGGGACTTTCCTACGAGCAGTACTTC. It codes for CASGDVGLSYEQYF.

This clone was counted once. This sequence joins TRBV28 and TRBJ2-3; TRBD1 aligns across 7 bases. The germline CDR1 and CDR2 sequences are MDHEN and SYDVKM. The CDR3 runs to 15 residues. With V trimmed by 6 bases and J by 2 bases, 8 bases remained unmatched. Written as DNA, the CDR3 is TGTGCCAGCAGCGGACAGGTTTATGACACAGATACGCAGTATTTT. This codes for CASSGQVYDTDTQYF.

The V gene is TRBV5-6, the J gene TRBJ2-5; 11 positions match TRBD2. This CDR3 is 15 amino acids long. The junction had 5 bases not matched to a gene; V was cut back by 4 bases and J by 3 bases. The germline V gene has CDR1 SGHDT and CDR2 YYEEEE. In DNA, the CDR3 is TGTGCCAGCAGCCTAACGGGACTAGCGGAAGAGACCCAGTACTTC. This sequence encodes CASSLTGLAEETQYF.

V usage is TRBV28 and J usage is TRBJ2-7, with D unresolved. V lost 3 bases and J 3 bases, leaving 12 bases between the germline ends. The CDR3 covers 14 residues. Germline V gives CDR1 MDHEN, CDR2 SYDVKM. CDR3 protein: CASSLEGGDYEQYF. CDR3 DNA sequence: TGTGCCAGCAGTTTGGAAGGTGGAGACTACGAGCAGTACTTC.

This chain links TRBV7-2 with TRBJ2-1; 7 nucleotides align to TRBD2. V shed 3 bases, J shed 3 bases, and the junction held 8 bases outside the gene matches. Germline CDR1 is SGHTA and CDR2 is FQGNSA. CDR3 size: 16 residues. The CDR3 nucleotides read TGTGCCAGCAGCTTCCCGGGACTACCAGACTACAATGAGCAGTTCTTC. Translation: CASSFPGLPDYNEQFF.

This chain connects TRBV9 to TRBJ2-7; 8 nucleotides agree with TRBD1. In germline, CDR1 is SGDLS, CDR2 YYNGEE. Losses at the gene ends were 2 bases for V and 4 bases for J; bases not matched to a gene: 2. The CDR3 extends over 13 amino acids. DNA of the CDR3: TGTGCCAGCAGCGTTGGGGACAGGTACGAGCAGTACTTC. It encodes CASSVGDRYEQYF.

CDR3 amino acids: CASSFPGTTYEQYF. In nucleotides, the CDR3 is TGTGCCAGCAGCTTCCCCGGGACTACCTACGAGCAGTACTTC. V and J are TRBV5-6 and TRBJ2-7; TRBD2 agrees at 7 bases. The CDR3 spans 14 residues. Germline CDR1 SGHDT, CDR2 YYEEEE. V shed 2 bases, J shed 2 bases, and the junction held 4 bases outside the gene matches.

This chain uses TRBV30 with TRBJ1-1; tentative D call: TRBD1 (5 bases). The V end lost 3 bases, the J end lost 1 base, and 15 bases lay between the germline ends. Germline CDR1 and CDR2: GTSNPN and SVGIG (reference sequence). The CDR3 is 15 residues long. The CDR3: CAWSVGGLANTEAFF. CDR3 nucleotides: TGTGCCTGGAGCGTCGGGGGGTTAGCGAACACTGAAGCTTTCTTT.

J is TRBJ2-7 and V is TRBV27; 8 bases are a match to TRBD2. The length of the CDR3 is 14 residues. Germline assignment: CDR1 MNHEY and CDR2 SMNVEV (reference sequence). V shed 0 bases, J shed 5 bases, and the junction held 3 bases outside the gene matches. Written as DNA, the CDR3 is TGTGCCAGCAGTTTATCCGGGACTAGAAACGAGCAGTACTTC. It is translated as CASSLSGTRNEQYF.

This chain links TRBV11-2 with TRBJ2-7; TRBD2 agrees at 10 bases. The germline CDR1 and CDR2 sequences are SGHAT and FQNNGV. J lost 3 bases, V lost 0 bases, and 2 bases had no gene match. This CDR3 is built from 15 residues. The CDR3 region has the DNA TGTGCCAGCAGCTTAGAACTAGCGGGAAACTACGAGCAGTACTTC. It yields the protein CASSLELAGNYEQYF.

The genes are TRBV5-1 and TRBJ2-2; tentatively, D is TRBD2 (6 bases). The V and J ends lost 4 bases and 2 bases respectively, with 12 bases between them. The CDR3 loop spans 15 amino acids. Germline-derived CDR1 and CDR2 are SGHRS and YFSETQ. The CDR3, as DNA: TGCGCCAGCAGCATCGAGGGGACTAACACCGGGGAGCTGTTTTTT. Translating it yields CASSIEGTNTGELFF.

The rearrangement joins TRBV27 to TRBJ1-4; 11 positions match TRBD1. This CDR3 region has 16 residues. Germline V CDR1 and CDR2: MNHEY, SMNVEV (reference sequence). V gave up 6 bases and J gave up 5 bases; unmatched junction bases: 8. CDR3 DNA: TGTGCCAGCAGGCGGACAGGGGGCGTGGGAAATGAAAAACTGTTTTTT. Translating gives CASRRTGGVGNEKLFF.

This clone was detected a few times. The chain has TRBV19 and TRBJ2-1, with 7 bases lining up with TRBD2. The trim removed 5 bases at V and 7 bases at J, leaving 2 bases unmatched. This CDR3 has 12 amino acids. Per germline, CDR1 LNHDA and CDR2 SQIVND (reference sequence). The CDR3 is CASSLLANEQFF. The CDR3 DNA reads as TGTGCCAGTAGTCTACTAGCGAATGAGCAGTTCTTC.

This clone was recorded a few times. The chain combines TRBV5-1 with TRBJ2-1; 11 nucleotides match TRBD2. This CDR3 contains 19 residues. V trimming: 4 bases; J trimming: 0 bases; junction bases outside the gene matches: 12. CDR1 and CDR2 (germline): SGHRS, YFSETQ. The CDR3, as DNA: TGCGCCAGCAGCGCGCGGAGCGGGACTAGCGGAGGCTCCTACAATGAGCAGTTCTTC. Residues: CASSARSGTSGGSYNEQFF.

Written as DNA, the CDR3 is TGTGCCAGCAGTTACGGGTCGGGAGGGTCGGATACGCAGTATTTT. This sequence encodes CASSYGSGGSDTQYF. This chain connects TRBV6-5 to TRBJ2-3, with 8 bases that match TRBD2. Germline lookup yields CDR1 MNHEY and CDR2 SVGAGI. CDR3 length: 15 residues. J gave up 6 bases and V 2 bases, and 7 bases lay outside the gene matches.

This chain uses TRBV6-1 with TRBJ2-7; D is perhaps TRBD2 (5 bases). The CDR3 loop spans 12 amino acids. Trimming left V 1 base short and J 7 bases short, with 8 bases between. CDR1 MNHNS and CDR2 SASEGT come from the germline V gene. The CDR3 DNA sequence: TGTGCCAGCAGTGAAGGGCTAGCTGAGCAGTACTTC. This translates into CASSEGLAEQYF.

V is TRBV7-3 and J is TRBJ2-7, with D perhaps TRBD2 (5 bases). The germline gives CDR1 SGHTA, CDR2 FQGTGA. Trimming stripped 1 base from V and 5 bases from J, with 9 bases between. There are 13 residues in the CDR3. CDR3 sequence reads: CASSLRPGNEQYF. CDR3 bases: TGTGCCAGCAGCTTAAGGCCCGGGAACGAGCAGTACTTC.

The chain recombines TRBV19 with TRBJ2-4, with a weak D call TRBD2 (6 bases). The CDR3 sequence is 16 residues long. V gave up 6 bases and J gave up 0 bases, with 15 bases separating them. Germline V gene data show CDR1 as LNHDA and CDR2 as SQIVND (reference sequence). CDR3 sequence (DNA): TGTGCCAGTAGGGAAGGCGCGGGACTAGCCAAAAACATTCAGTACTTC. Translating gives CASREGAGLAKNIQYF.

This clone was seen just once. The V and J genes are TRBV2 and TRBJ2-1, with D possibly being TRBD2 (6 bases). The CDR3 runs 15 residues. Germline CDR1 SNHLY, CDR2 FYNNEI. With 7 bases removed from V and 5 bases from J, the gap between germline ends came to 18 bases. CDR3 in DNA: TGTGCCAGCACCCCGATGGGCAGGGAGGACAATGAGCAGTTCTTC. Amino acid sequence: CASTPMGREDNEQFF.

DNA for the CDR3: TGTGCCAGCAGTGAAAAAAACCGCGGACAGCAAGAGACCCAGTACTTC. This sequence encodes CASSEKNRGQQETQYF. The genes are TRBV25-1 and TRBJ2-5, with D perhaps matching TRBD1 (6 bases). CDR3 length equals 16 residues. The V end lost 2 bases, the J end lost 2 bases, and 15 bases lay between the germline ends. The germline CDR1 and CDR2 sequences are MGHDK and SYGVNS.